The clone carrying this TCR beta chain was counted between two and nine times. Its antigen is currently unknown. The CDR3 length is 15 residues. Germline-derived CDR1 and CDR2 are LNHDA and SQIVND (reference sequence). The V gene lost 9 bases and the J gene lost 3 bases, with 18 bases spanning the gap. Each CDR3 protein is one row after TCRdb ran MiXCR on the 5' RACE reads. The sample includes around 450,000 distinct CDR3 sequences, 14% of them seen just once. This sample was taken from a study of identical twins. Study-wide points: Memory repertoires showed no such pattern, whereas abundant cord blood beta clonotypes carried fewer insertions. The study found weaker excess twin sharing in beta out-of-frame sequences.

The same data also went into a second study, on yellow fever vaccine responses in identical twins.

This rearrangement joins TRBV19 to TRBJ2-1; D is possibly TRBD2 (6 bases). The receptor was isolated from a woman aged 18-35 years in good health. Sequencing was performed on CD4+ T cells sorted from blood. The CDR3 coding sequence is TGTGCCAGGAACCGGGACTTCACCCACTACAATGAGCAGTTCTTC. This sequence encodes CARNRDFTHYNEQFF.